The entry that follows covers one TCR beta chain sequence. The data belong to a study of blood T cell repertoires in COVID-19. TCRdb keeps only in-frame clones here, not all; method: immunoSEQ multiplex PCR. The sample shows around 95,000 clones, roughly 80% of them seen only once. V shed 6 bases and J 1 base; nucleotides not matched to a gene: 1. The germline V gene encodes CDR1 ENHRY and CDR2 SYGVKD. The CDR3 length is 13 residues. Material for sequencing was peripheral blood. This chain links TRBV10-3 with TRBJ2-3; TRBD1 agrees at 7 bases. The TCR was taken from a woman in her 70s with acute or convalescent COVID-19. The CDR3 coding sequence is TGTGCCATCAGAACAGGGGGCACAGATACGCAGTATTTT. The encoded protein is CAIRTGGTDTQYF.